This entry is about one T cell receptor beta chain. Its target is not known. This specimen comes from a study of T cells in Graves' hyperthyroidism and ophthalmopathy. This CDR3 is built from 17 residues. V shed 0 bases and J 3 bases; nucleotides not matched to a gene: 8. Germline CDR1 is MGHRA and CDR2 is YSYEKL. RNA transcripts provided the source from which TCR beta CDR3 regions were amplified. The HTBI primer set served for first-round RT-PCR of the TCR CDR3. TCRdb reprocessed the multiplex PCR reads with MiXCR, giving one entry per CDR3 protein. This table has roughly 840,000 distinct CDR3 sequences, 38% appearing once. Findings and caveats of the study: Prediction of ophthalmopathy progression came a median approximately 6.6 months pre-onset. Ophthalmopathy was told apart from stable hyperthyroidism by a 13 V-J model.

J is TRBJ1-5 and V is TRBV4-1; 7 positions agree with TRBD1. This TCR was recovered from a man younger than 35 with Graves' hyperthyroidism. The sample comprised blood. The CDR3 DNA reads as TGCGCCAGCAGCCAAGATGGACAGGCTTTCTCCAATCAGCCCCAGCATTTT. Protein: CASSQDGQAFSNQPQHF.